This T cell receptor (beta chain) was profiled in a study of shared clonotypes between healthy human individuals. Study observations and caveats: Naive subsets typically showed greater estimated richness than memory subsets.

Naive CD8 cells, CD45RO-negative and positively selected for CCR7, excluded terminally differentiated effector memory CD45RA+ cells. Method: immunoSEQ multiplex PCR; TCRdb's copy keeps in-frame clones and lacks some. Of around 600,000 clones in the sample, 95% to 98% were seen once. Trimming at V came to 2 bases and at J to 2 bases, leaving 5 bases not matched to a gene. Germline-derived CDR1 and CDR2 are SEHNR and FQNEAQ (reference sequence). The CDR3 length is 15 residues. Turning to this clone: Its antigen remains unknown.

The receptor's source is a young man in good health. This sequence joins TRBV7-9 and TRBJ2-7; TRBD1 aligns across 8 bases. The sequencing sample was made of naive CD8+ T cells sorted from blood. In nucleotides, the CDR3 is TGTGCCAGCAGCTTAAGGACAGGGCTTACCTACGAGCAGTACTTC. It codes for CASSLRTGLTYEQYF.